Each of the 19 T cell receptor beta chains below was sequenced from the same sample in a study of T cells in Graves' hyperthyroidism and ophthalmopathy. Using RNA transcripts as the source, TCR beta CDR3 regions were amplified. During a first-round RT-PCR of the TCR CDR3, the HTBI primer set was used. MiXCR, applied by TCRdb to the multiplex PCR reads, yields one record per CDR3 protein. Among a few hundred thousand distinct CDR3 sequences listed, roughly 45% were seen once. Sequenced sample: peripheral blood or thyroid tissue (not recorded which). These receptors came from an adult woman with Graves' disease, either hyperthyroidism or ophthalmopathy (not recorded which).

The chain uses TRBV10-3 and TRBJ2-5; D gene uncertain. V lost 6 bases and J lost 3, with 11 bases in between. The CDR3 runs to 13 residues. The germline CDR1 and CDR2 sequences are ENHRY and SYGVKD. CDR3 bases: TGTGCCATCAGACCGGTCCTTAAAGAGACCCAGTACTTC. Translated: CAIRPVLKETQYF.

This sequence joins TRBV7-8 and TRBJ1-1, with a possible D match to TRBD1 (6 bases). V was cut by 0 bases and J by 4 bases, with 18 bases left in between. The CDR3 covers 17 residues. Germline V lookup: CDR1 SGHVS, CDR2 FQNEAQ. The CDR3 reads CASSLAPGGAGATEAFF. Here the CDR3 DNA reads TGTGCCAGCAGCTTAGCGCCGGGGGGGGCTGGGGCCACTGAAGCTTTCTTT.

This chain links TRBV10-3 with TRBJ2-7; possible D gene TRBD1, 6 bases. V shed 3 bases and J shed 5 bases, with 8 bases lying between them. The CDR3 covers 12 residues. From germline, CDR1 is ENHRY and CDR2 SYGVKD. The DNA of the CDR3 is TGTGCCATCAGTGATGGGGGCCACGAGCAGTACTTC. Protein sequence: CAISDGGHEQYF.

The CDR3 region has the DNA TGTGCCAGTAGTATCTGGTACCCACAGAGCTCCTACGAGCAGTACTTC. Translating it yields CASSIWYPQSSYEQYF. The rearrangement uses TRBV19 and TRBJ2-7; D not certain. Trimming cost V 3 bases and J 0 bases, with 15 bases left between them. The CDR3 sequence is 16 residues long. Germline CDR1 LNHDA, CDR2 SQIVND (reference sequence). The variable domain in full, completed from reference TRBV19 and TRBJ2-7, reads DGGITQSPKYLFRKEGQNVTLSCEQNLNHDAMYWYRQDPGQGLRLIYYSQIVNDFQKGDIAEGYSVSREKKESFPLTVTSAQKNPTAFYLCASSIWYPQSSYEQYFGPGTRLTVT.

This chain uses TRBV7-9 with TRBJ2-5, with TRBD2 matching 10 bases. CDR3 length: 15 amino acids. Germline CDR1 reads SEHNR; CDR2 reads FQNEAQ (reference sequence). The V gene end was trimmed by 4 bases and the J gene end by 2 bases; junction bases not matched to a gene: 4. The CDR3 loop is CASSSSSGSQETQYF. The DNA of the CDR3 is TGTGCCAGCAGCTCGTCTAGCGGGAGTCAAGAGACCCAGTACTTC.

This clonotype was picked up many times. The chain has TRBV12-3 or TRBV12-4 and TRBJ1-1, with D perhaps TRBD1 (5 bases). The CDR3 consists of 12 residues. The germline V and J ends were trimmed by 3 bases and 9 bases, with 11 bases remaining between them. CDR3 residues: CASSLGGAKAFF. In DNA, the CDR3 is TGTGCCAGCAGTTTGGGTGGGGCAAAAGCTTTCTTT.

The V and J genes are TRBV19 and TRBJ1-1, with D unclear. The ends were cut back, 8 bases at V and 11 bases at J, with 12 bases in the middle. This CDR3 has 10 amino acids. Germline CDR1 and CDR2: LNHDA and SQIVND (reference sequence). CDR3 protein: CASLGRSAFF. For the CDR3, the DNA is TGTGCCAGTCTTGGACGTTCGGCTTTCTTT.

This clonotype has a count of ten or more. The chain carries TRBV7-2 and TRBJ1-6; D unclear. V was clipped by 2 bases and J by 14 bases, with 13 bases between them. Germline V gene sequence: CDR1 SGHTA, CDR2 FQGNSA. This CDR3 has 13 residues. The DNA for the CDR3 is TGTGCCAGCAGCTTATTGCTGCGGGAGGCCCTCCACTTT. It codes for CASSLLLREALHF.

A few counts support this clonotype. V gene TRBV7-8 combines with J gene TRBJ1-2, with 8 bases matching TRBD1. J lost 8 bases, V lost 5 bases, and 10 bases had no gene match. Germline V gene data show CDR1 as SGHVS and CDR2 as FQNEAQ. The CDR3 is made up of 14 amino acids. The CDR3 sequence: CASSIGQGPGGYTF. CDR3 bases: TGTGCCAGCAGCATCGGACAGGGCCCCGGCGGCTACACCTTC.

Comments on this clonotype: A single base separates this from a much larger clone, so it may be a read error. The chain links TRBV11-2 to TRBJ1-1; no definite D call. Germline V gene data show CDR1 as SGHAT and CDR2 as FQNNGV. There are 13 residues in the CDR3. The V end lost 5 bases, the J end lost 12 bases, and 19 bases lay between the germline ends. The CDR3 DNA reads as TGTGCCAGCAGCCCCGGCGGGCAGCCTCGAACTTTCTTT. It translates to CASSPGGQPRTFF.

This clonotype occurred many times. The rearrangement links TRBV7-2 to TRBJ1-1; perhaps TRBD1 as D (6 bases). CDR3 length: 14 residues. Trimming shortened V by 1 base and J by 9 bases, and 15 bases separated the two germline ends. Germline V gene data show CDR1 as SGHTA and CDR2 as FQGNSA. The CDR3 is CASSLVQGRAQAFF. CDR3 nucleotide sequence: TGTGCCAGCAGCTTAGTTCAGGGGAGGGCCCAAGCTTTCTTT.

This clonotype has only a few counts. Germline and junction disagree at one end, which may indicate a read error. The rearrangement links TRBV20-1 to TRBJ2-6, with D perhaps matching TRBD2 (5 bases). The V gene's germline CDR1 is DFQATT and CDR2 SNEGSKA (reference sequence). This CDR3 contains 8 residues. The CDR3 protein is CSARAGSF. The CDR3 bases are TGCAGTGCTAGAGCGGGAAGTTTC.

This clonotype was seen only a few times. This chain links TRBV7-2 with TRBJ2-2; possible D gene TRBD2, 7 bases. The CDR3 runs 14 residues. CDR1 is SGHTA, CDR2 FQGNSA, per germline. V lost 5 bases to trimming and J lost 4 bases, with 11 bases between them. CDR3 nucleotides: TGTGCCAGCAGCGGTGCGGGGGCCACCGGGGAGCTGTTTTTT. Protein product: CASSGAGATGELFF.

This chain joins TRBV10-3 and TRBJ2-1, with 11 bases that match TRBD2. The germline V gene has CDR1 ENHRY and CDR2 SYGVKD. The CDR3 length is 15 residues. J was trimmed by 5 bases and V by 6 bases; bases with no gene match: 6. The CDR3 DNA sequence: TGTGCCATCAGACCGGGACTAGCGGCTAACAATGAGCAGTTCTTC. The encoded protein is CAIRPGLAANNEQFF.

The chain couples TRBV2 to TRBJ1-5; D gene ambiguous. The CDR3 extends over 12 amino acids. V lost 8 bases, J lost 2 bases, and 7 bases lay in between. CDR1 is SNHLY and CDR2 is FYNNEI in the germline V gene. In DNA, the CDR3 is TGTGCCAGCTGCCCCGGCAATCAGCCCCAGCATTTT. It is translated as CASCPGNQPQHF.

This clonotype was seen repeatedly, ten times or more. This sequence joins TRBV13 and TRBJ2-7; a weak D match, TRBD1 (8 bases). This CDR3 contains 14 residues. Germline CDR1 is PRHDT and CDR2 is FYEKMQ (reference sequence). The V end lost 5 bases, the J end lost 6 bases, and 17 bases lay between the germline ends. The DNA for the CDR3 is TGTGCCAGCAGCCTTCGGACAGGGAGGGCCGAGCAGTACTTC. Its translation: CASSLRTGRAEQYF.

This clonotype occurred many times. CDR3 nucleotide sequence: TGCAGTGCTTTACGGTGGACTAGCGGGAGTAAAGAGACCCAGTACTTC. Protein sequence: CSALRWTSGSKETQYF. This chain joins TRBV20-1 and TRBJ2-5; 13 positions match TRBD2. V lost 5 bases to trimming and J lost 3 bases; unmatched junction nucleotides: 9. CDR3 length: 16 residues. Germline lookup yields CDR1 DFQATT and CDR2 SNEGSKA (reference sequence).

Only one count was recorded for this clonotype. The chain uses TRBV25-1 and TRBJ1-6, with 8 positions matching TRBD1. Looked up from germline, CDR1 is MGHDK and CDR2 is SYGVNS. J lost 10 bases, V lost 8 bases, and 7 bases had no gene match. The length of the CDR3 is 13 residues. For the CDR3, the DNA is TGTGCCAGCGACCGACAGGGGAGGTCACCCCTCCACTTT. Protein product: CASDRQGRSPLHF.

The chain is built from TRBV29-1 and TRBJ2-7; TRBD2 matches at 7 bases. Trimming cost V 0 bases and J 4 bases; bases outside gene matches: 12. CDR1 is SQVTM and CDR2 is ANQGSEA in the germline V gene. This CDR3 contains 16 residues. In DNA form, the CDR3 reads TGCAGCGTTGAAGATTCAGTGGGGGAGGGCACTTACGAGCAGTACTTC. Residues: CSVEDSVGEGTYEQYF.